This T cell receptor beta chain was documented in a study of blood T cell repertoires in COVID-19. In the authors' workflow: From reference gene primer amplification, estimates of nucleated cell counts were derived. Only in-frame clones appear in the TCRdb table, and some are missing; sequencing was by immunoSEQ multiplex PCR. V and J calls and clone size are copied from that table; D and trimming were computed from the DNA. Among 95,000 to 150,000 clones listed, approximately 90% were seen once. The V and J ends lost 4 bases and 8 bases, in that order; junction bases with no gene match: 2. Germline values: CDR1 SGHRS, CDR2 YFSETQ. The CDR3 totals 14 residues. This clone occurred a few times. Other DNA sequences in this specimen translate into the identical CDR3.

The rearrangement uses TRBV5-1 and TRBJ1-6; TRBD1 matches at 11 bases. The clonotype was recovered from a man in his forties or fifties with acute or convalescent COVID-19. Material for sequencing was peripheral blood. Written as DNA, the CDR3 is TGCGCCAGCAGCAGGACAGGGGGCGATTCACCCCTCCACTTT. This gives the protein CASSRTGGDSPLHF.